This TCR beta chain was retrieved from a study of blood T cells in healthy people across ages (dated by TCRdb to between 2014 and 2017). At the level of the whole study: In model experiments, roughly one uniquely barcoded TCR beta cDNA molecule per two T cells was captured by template switching. The study measured age-related changes in TCR beta repertoire diversity using deep sequencing normalized with unique cDNA molecular identifiers. Four age groups were formed from the donors: young (average approximately 15 years), middle-aged (less than 40), aged (62) and long-lived (about 80). Donors of different ages were randomly distributed across sequencing lanes to avoid experimental bias. For two donors (one aged 18 to 30 and one aged 80 or older), the study analyzed two additional independent replicas of 1 million unique cDNA reads from the same blood draw. What the work shows at the level of the full study, not this receptor alone: Donor CMV infection status was unknown, potentially confounding age-related changes in expanded clonotypes. Estimates of total diversity from one million sequenced T cells were regarded as lower bounds and underestimates. As age increased, observed TCR beta diversity per million T cells dropped in a roughly linear way, and a significant reduction was already evident by age about 40. Because profiling used bulk unsorted PBMCs, naive and antigen-experienced compartments could not be compared conclusively. Compared with the aged group, the long-lived group had more naive CD4+ T cells, fewer expanded clones and increased TCR diversity, a pattern suggesting age selection. The percentage of naive T cells measured by flow cytometry correlated strongly with observed TCR beta diversity.

The donors were a few dozen Caucasian individuals from Russia, aged about 6 to 95 years, who were systemically healthy. Around 10 milliliters of peripheral blood were drawn from each donor into EDTA-treated Vacutainer tubes. PBMCs were isolated by Ficoll-Paque density-gradient centrifugation, with at least 7 million obtained per sample. Trizol reagent was used to extract total RNA from the PBMCs, yielding at least 6 micrograms per sample. The percentages of naive CD45RAhigh/CD27high T cells were determined by flow cytometry on a PBMC aliquot from every donor. Libraries were prepared through 5' RACE. The data were produced on an Illumina HiSeq 2500. The second PCR ran for roughly 7 to 12 cycles and used a J-beta primer mix along with a sample-barcoded 5' primer. A template-switch 5' adaptor carrying 12 random nucleotides introduced a unique molecular identifier onto each TCR beta cDNA molecule. At least 3 million CDR3-containing paired-end reads were obtained from each sample. The Mint cDNA synthesis kit, primed by a TRBC-specific oligonucleotide, was used to synthesize first-strand cDNA from all RNA. All cDNA was treated with uracil-DNA glycosylase and then went through a first 18-cycle PCR with the universal primers M1SS and BC2_uni_R. Per the authors' processing: Normalization of each sample was performed by random selection of 1 million high-quality reads, each carrying a distinct molecular identifier. Instead of being binned into consensus sequences, reads with shared molecular identifiers were discarded. MiTCR, with a Q25 quality threshold and the strictest error-elimination algorithm, was used for CDR3 identification, clonotype clustering and error correction. A nonparametric unseen species model with Euler transformation was used to estimate a lower bound on total TCR beta diversity. TCRdb's own reprocessing of the public reads used fastp at Q25 and MiXCR and kept productive beta chains. Rows are unified per CDR3 protein, each entry keeping the most common DNA and genes. The V and J calls come from TCRdb's annotation, not from the publication. This sample has around 800,000 distinct CDR3 sequences in its table, and around two thirds of those were observed once. The top ten constitute around 30% of the sample.

In its sample, this clonotype was seen a few times. No cognate antigen has been identified for it. It has no much larger one-base neighbor in the sample; base qualities were not kept. Trimming costs V 3 bases and J 1 base, and their ends lie 12 bases apart. The CDR3 runs 15 residues from the cysteine to the phenylalanine. Solely the CDR3 DNA is kept, with 45 bases framed from the first base. CDR1 and CDR2 are read off the germline V gene as SGHTA and FQGNSA. The sample consisted of blood. The chain is assembled from TRBV7-2 and TRBJ1-1; no D gene can be assigned with confidence. The source is a man aged 25 to 40 in good health. The encoded CDR3 is CASSFGDRRNTEAFF. The nucleotide sequence reads TGTGCCAGCAGCTTTGGAGATCGCCGGAACACTGAAGCTTTCTTT.